This entry concerns a single T cell receptor (beta chain). What it binds is unknown. Produced via immunoSEQ multiplex PCR; TCRdb's table is partial and in-frame only. The data show about 2.3 million clones, approximately 93% seen once. The record originates from a study of shared clonotypes between healthy human individuals. Notes on the study in general: Naive subsets generally exceeded memory subsets in estimated richness.

This TCR was recovered from a young man in good health. Some clones in this sample may be carry-over from other donors' samples. Sample: naive CD4+ T cells from PBMCs. Documented subset: CD45RA+ positively selected.

The CDR3 nucleotides read TGTGCCAGCCCGGCCCTTCTCTACGAGCAGTACTTC. Protein product: CASPALLYEQYF. The V and J genes are TRBV21-1 and TRBJ2-7. TRBV21-1 is assigned pseudogene status. The length of the CDR3 is 12 residues.